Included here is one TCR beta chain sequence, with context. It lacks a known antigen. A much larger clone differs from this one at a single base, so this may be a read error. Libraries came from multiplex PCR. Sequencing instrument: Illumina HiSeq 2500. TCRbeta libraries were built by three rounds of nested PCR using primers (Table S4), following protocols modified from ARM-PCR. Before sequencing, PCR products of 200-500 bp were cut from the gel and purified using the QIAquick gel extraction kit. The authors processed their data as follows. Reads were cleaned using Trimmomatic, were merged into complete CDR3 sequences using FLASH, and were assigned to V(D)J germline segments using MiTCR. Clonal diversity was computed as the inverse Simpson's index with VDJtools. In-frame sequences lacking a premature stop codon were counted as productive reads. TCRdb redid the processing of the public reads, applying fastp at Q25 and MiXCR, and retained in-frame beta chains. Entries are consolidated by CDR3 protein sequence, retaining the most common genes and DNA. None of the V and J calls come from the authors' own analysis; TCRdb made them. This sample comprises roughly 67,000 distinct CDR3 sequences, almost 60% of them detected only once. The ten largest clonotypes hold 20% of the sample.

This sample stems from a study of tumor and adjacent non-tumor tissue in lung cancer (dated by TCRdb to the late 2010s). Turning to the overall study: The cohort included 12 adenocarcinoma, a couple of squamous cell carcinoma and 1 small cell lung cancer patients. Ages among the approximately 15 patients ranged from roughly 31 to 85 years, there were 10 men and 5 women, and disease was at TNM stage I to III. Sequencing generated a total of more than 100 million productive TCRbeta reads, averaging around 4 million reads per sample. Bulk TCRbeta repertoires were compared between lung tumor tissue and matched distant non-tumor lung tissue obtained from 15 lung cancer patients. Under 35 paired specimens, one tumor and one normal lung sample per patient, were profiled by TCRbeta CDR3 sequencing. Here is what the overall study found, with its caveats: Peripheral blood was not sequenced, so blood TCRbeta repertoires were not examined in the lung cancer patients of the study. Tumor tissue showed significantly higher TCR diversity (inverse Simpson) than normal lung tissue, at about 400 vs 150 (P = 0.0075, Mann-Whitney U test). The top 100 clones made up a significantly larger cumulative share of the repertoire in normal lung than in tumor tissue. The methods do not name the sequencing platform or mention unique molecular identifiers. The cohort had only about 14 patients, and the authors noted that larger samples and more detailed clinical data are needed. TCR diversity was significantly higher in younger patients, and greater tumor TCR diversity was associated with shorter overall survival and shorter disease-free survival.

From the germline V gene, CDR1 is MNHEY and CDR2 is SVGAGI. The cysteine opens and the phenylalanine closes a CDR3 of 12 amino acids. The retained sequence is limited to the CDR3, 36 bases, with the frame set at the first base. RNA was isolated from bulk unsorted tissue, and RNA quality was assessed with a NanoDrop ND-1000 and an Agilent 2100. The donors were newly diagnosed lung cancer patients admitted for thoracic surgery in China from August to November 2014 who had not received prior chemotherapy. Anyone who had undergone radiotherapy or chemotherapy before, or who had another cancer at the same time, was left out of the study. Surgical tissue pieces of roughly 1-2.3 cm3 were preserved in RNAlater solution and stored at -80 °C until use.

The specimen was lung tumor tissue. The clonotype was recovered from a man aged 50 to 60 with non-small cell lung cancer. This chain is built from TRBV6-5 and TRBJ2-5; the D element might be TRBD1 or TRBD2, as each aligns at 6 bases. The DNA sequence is TGTGGCAGCAGTTCCACTGGGGGGCCCCAGTACTTC. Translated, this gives CGSSSTGGPQYF.